Listed below are T cell receptor beta chains from one sample, sequenced in a study of blood T cells in healthy people across ages. Each CDR3 protein is one row after TCRdb ran MiXCR on the 5' RACE reads. The profile covers 800,000 to 950,000 distinct CDR3 sequences, with roughly 28% appearing a single time and roughly 10% taken by the ten largest. These same records also appear under a second study, on T cells of mothers and their children.

Specimen: blood. All receptors come from a woman between 40 and 55 years old in good health. Each CDR3 is given without its conserved first and last residue. Fields, in order: V gene, J gene, CDR3 protein.

v_call: TRBV27
j_call: TRBJ2-4
cdr3_aa: ASSLKGTGGIQY

v_call: TRBV11-2
j_call: TRBJ1-2
cdr3_aa: AGSSRETGQGAYGYT

v_call: TRBV7-3
j_call: TRBJ2-1
cdr3_aa: ASSLIHRGANYNEQF

v_call: TRBV3-1
j_call: TRBJ2-7
cdr3_aa: ASSPGGTSHSYEQY

v_call: TRBV7-2
j_call: TRBJ2-7
cdr3_aa: ASSLGLSFDEQY

v_call: TRBV7-2
j_call: TRBJ1-5
cdr3_aa: ASSSLPGGANQPQH

v_call: TRBV28
j_call: TRBJ1-1
cdr3_aa: ASSSQGLGNTEAF

v_call: TRBV7-2
j_call: TRBJ2-3
cdr3_aa: ASAPGGRRDTQY

v_call: TRBV6-6
j_call: TRBJ2-3
cdr3_aa: ASSYSGAGVTDTQY

v_call: TRBV20-1
j_call: TRBJ1-2
cdr3_aa: SAGQGTIDGYT

v_call: TRBV5-1
j_call: TRBJ1-2
cdr3_aa: ASSLSAGGDGYT

v_call: TRBV7-2
j_call: TRBJ1-2
cdr3_aa: ASSIRRTNRGYT

v_call: TRBV5-1
j_call: TRBJ2-3
cdr3_aa: ASSSDGYGTDTQY

v_call: TRBV7-2
j_call: TRBJ2-7
cdr3_aa: ASSSPWTGAYEQY

v_call: TRBV4-3
j_call: TRBJ1-2
cdr3_aa: ASSRDRGLGYGYT

v_call: TRBV19
j_call: TRBJ2-1
cdr3_aa: ASTGPPSYNEQF

v_call: TRBV6-6
j_call: TRBJ2-7
cdr3_aa: ATGTGEVYEQY

v_call: TRBV5-6
j_call: TRBJ2-1
cdr3_aa: ASSSSLRRDRDYNEQF

v_call: TRBV27
j_call: TRBJ2-3
cdr3_aa: ASSAWGTDTQY

v_call: TRBV27
j_call: TRBJ2-1
cdr3_aa: ASVTFIPYEQF

v_call: TRBV20-1
j_call: TRBJ1-1
cdr3_aa: SAHAGGNTEAF

v_call: TRBV28
j_call: TRBJ2-7
cdr3_aa: ASSRWGRAGSEQY

v_call: TRBV7-6
j_call: TRBJ1-2
cdr3_aa: ASSYGQEGYGYT

v_call: TRBV29-1
j_call: TRBJ1-1
cdr3_aa: SVVGLGNTEAF

v_call: TRBV3-1
j_call: TRBJ1-1
cdr3_aa: ASSQGLQNEAF

v_call: TRBV29-1
j_call: TRBJ1-2
cdr3_aa: SVLAQGAVGYT

v_call: TRBV11-1
j_call: TRBJ1-2
cdr3_aa: ASSPGPDRDCGYT

v_call: TRBV5-8
j_call: TRBJ1-2
cdr3_aa: ASSLSGEEYNYGYT

v_call: TRBV10-3
j_call: TRBJ1-1
cdr3_aa: AISEKNLNTEAF

v_call: TRBV7-2
j_call: TRBJ2-1
cdr3_aa: ASSSDGWSYNEQF

v_call: TRBV28
j_call: TRBJ2-2
cdr3_aa: ASSSVNAALNTGELF

v_call: TRBV27
j_call: TRBJ2-2
cdr3_aa: ASSVGLAGGAGELF

v_call: TRBV5-1
j_call: TRBJ1-1
cdr3_aa: ASSEIWGNTEAF

v_call: TRBV28
j_call: TRBJ1-4
cdr3_aa: ASSLFGTNEKLF

v_call: TRBV12-3/TRBV12-4
j_call: TRBJ2-7
cdr3_aa: ASSFGGAGSYEQY

v_call: TRBV7-3
j_call: TRBJ2-5
cdr3_aa: ASSLSGQGGETQY

v_call: TRBV7-2
j_call: TRBJ1-2
cdr3_aa: ASSDRDRLSYGYT

v_call: TRBV5-1
j_call: TRBJ2-6
cdr3_aa: ASSLLGGANVLT

v_call: TRBV28
j_call: TRBJ1-1
cdr3_aa: ASSWGMKDRVNTEAF

v_call: TRBV12-3/TRBV12-4
j_call: TRBJ2-3
cdr3_aa: ASSLALPAGGLTDTQY

v_call: TRBV2
j_call: TRBJ2-3
cdr3_aa: VSKETTGTDTQY